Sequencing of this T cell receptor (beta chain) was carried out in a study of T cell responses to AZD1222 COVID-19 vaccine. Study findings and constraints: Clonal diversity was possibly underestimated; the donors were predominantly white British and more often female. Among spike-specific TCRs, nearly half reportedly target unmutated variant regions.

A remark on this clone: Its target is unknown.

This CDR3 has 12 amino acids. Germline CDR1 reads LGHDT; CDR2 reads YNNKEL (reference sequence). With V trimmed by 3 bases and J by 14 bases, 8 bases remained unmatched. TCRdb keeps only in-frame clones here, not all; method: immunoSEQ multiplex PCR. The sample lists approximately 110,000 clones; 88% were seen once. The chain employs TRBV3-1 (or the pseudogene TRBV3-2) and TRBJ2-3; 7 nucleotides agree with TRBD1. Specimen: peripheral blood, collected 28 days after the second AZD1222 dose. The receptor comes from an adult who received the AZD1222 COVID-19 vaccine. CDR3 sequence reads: CASSQADRALYF. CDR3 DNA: TGTGCCAGCAGCCAGGCTGACAGGGCTCTGTATTTT.